What follows describes a single T cell receptor (beta chain). This entry is derived from a study of blood T cell repertoires in COVID-19. Study-level background: Whether acute or convalescent, the COVID-19 samples came from the United States, Italy and Spain. Nucleic acid was either cDNA or gDNA, and it came from T cells, B-cell-depleted T cells, or PBMCs.

Under the authors' procedure: Reference gene primer amplification in the assay estimated nucleated cell counts. TCRdb's table, derived via immunoSEQ multiplex PCR, lists solely in-frame clones and lacks some. The DNA gave D and trimming, while V, J and clone size come from that table. This sample yields over 55,000 clones, of which over 70% are seen a single time; approximately 8.3% belongs to the top ten. CDR3 length equals 12 residues. Germline lookup yields CDR1 MNHEY and CDR2 SVGAGI. Trimming cost V 7 bases and J 5 bases, with 11 bases left between them. The chain uses TRBV6-5 and TRBJ2-5, with D possibly TRBD2 on 5 matching bases. The sample was peripheral blood. The receptor was isolated from a man in his forties or fifties with active COVID-19. The CDR3 loop reads CASKERAETQYF. CDR3 DNA sequence: TGTGCCAGCAAAGAGAGGGCCGAGACCCAGTACTTC.